The 8 T cell receptor beta chains given below trace back to one sample, sequenced in a study of radiotherapy plus CTLA-4 blockade in lung cancer. Profiled with immunoSEQ multiplex PCR; TCRdb holds only in-frame clones, not every one. The sample carries tens of thousands of clones, approximately 70% recorded once. Here the sequenced sample was peripheral blood, taken from a patient treated with radiotherapy plus ipilimumab. The origin of the receptors is a human donor with non-small cell lung cancer whose response to radiotherapy plus ipilimumab could not be evaluated.

V and J are TRBV6-6 and TRBJ1-5; possibly TRBD1 for D (6 bases). CDR3 size: 12 residues. With 2 bases removed from V and 7 bases from J, the gap between germline ends came to 6 bases. Germline V gene lookup returns CDR1 MNHNY and CDR2 SVGAGI (reference sequence). Written as DNA, the CDR3 is TGTGCCAGCAGTTACGGGGGCCAGCCCCAGCATTTT. It codes for CASSYGGQPQHF.

This clone was recorded once. The genes are TRBV7-6 and TRBJ1-2; unclear D gene. V dropped 2 bases and J dropped 0 bases, with 7 bases sitting between them. There are 14 residues in the CDR3. Per the germline V gene, CDR1 is SGHVS and CDR2 is FNYEAQ. In nucleotides, the CDR3 is TGTGCCAGCAGCTTACACGAGTCTAACTATGGCTACACCTTC. Translating it yields CASSLHESNYGYTF.

V gene TRBV7-3 combines with J gene TRBJ1-1; D gene unclear. Germline V gives CDR1 SGHTA, CDR2 FQGTGA. This CDR3 region has 13 residues. V lost 5 bases, J lost 0 bases, and 7 bases lay in between. The CDR3 loop reads CASSPTVNTEAFF. Here the CDR3 DNA reads TGTGCCAGCAGCCCTACAGTGAACACTGAAGCTTTCTTT.

The chain joins TRBV19 to TRBJ1-5; TRBD1 aligns across 7 bases. The CDR3 runs to 15 residues. Trimming took 4 bases from V and 3 from J; bases not matched to a gene: 6. Looked up from germline, CDR1 is LNHDA and CDR2 is SQIVND (reference sequence). The CDR3 DNA follows: TGTGCCAGTAGTACCGGACAGGTCATCAATCAGCCCCAGCATTTT. Encoded protein: CASSTGQVINQPQHF.

V gene TRBV4-3 combines with J gene TRBJ1-2, with TRBD1 as a possible D gene (6 bases). CDR1 is LGHNA, CDR2 YSLEER, per germline. The V and J ends lost 1 base and 6 bases respectively, with 15 bases between them. The CDR3 spans 15 residues. The CDR3 DNA reads as TGCGCCAGCAGCCAAGCCAGGGGCTCATACCATGGCTACACCTTC. Encoded protein: CASSQARGSYHGYTF.

The V call is TRBV10-3, the J call TRBJ2-5; 8 bases map to TRBD1. The CDR3 runs 14 residues. V dropped 6 bases and J dropped 1; count of bases not matched to a gene: 4. The V gene's germline CDR1 is ENHRY and CDR2 SYGVKD. The CDR3 spells CAIRDRGVQETQYF. The CDR3 region has the DNA TGTGCCATCAGAGACAGGGGAGTCCAAGAGACCCAGTACTTC.

J is TRBJ2-7 and V is TRBV6-5; no clear D. The length of the CDR3 is 14 residues. The germline gives CDR1 MNHEY, CDR2 SVGAGI. Trimming removed 6 bases from V and 0 bases from J, with 12 bases in between. The CDR3 nucleotides are TGTGCCAGCAGGGCCCTGGCAGGCTCCTACGAGCAGTACTTC. As protein: CASRALAGSYEQYF.

This clone was counted a single time. The chain combines TRBV9 with TRBJ2-3, with TRBD2 matching over 8 bases. There are 14 residues in the CDR3. J gave up 1 base and V 4 bases, and 2 bases lay outside the gene matches. Per the germline V gene, CDR1 is SGDLS and CDR2 is YYNGEE. This CDR3 reads CASSPGGGTDTQYF. Written as DNA, the CDR3 is TGTGCCAGCAGCCCGGGGGGGGGCACAGATACGCAGTATTTT.